These 29 T cell receptor beta chains were sequenced from one sample in a study of shared clonotypes between healthy human individuals. Method: immunoSEQ multiplex PCR; TCRdb's copy keeps in-frame clones and lacks some. The table has over 700,000 clones, over 60% seen once. Sequencing used memory CD4+ T cells sorted from blood. Stated subset: CD45RA-negative fraction. These TCRs come from a woman aged 25-40 years in good health.

The gene calls are TRBV6-6 and TRBJ1-2; the D gene is possibly TRBD1 (6 bases). This CDR3 has 14 residues. Germline CDR1 and CDR2: MNHNY and SVGAGI (reference sequence). V was trimmed by 10 bases and J by 3 bases, leaving 18 bases between them. The CDR3 region is CAILGLGADYGYTF. In nucleotides, the CDR3 is TGTGCCATCCTAGGGCTGGGGGCAGACTATGGCTACACCTTC.

V usage is TRBV18 and J usage is TRBJ2-2, with 8 bases fitting TRBD1. The J segment lost 0 bases and the V segment lost 3 bases, leaving 0 bases of the junction unmatched. The CDR3 has 15 amino acids. Germline V gives CDR1 KGHSH, CDR2 LQKENI. The CDR3 DNA is TGTGCCAGCTCACCGGACAGGGCGAACACCGGGGAGCTGTTTTTT. Translation gives CASSPDRANTGELFF.

V is TRBV29-1 and J is TRBJ2-5; 10 bases fit TRBD2. V gave up 4 bases and J gave up 2 bases; unmatched junction bases: 1. Germline V gene lookup returns CDR1 SQVTM and CDR2 ANQGSEA. The CDR3 has 13 amino acids. CDR3 region: CSVVTSGQETQYF. CDR3 DNA sequence: TGCAGCGTTGTGACTAGCGGGCAAGAGACCCAGTACTTC.

This sequence joins TRBV6-4 and TRBJ2-7, with 11 bases aligning to TRBD2. The germline gives CDR1 MRHNA, CDR2 SNTAGT. CDR3 length equals 16 residues. J was trimmed by 0 bases and V by 4 bases; bases with no gene match: 5. CDR3: CASSGGLAESSYEQYF. The CDR3 nucleotides read TGTGCCAGCAGTGGGGGACTAGCGGAAAGCTCCTACGAGCAGTACTTC.

This chain connects TRBV6-6 to TRBJ2-1, with 12 bases identical to TRBD1. V was clipped by 6 bases and J by 8 bases; unmatched bases: 11. CDR1 and CDR2 from the germline V gene are MNHNY and SVGAGI (reference sequence). This CDR3 region has 16 residues. In DNA form, the CDR3 reads TGTGCCAGCAGCAACACCGGGACAGGGGGCTTAGATGAGCAGTTCTTC. Protein sequence: CASSNTGTGGLDEQFF.

Ten or more counts support this clone. The genes are TRBV6-1 and TRBJ1-3; D is unclear. V lost 2 bases and J lost 0, with 20 bases in between. Germline assignment: CDR1 MNHNS and CDR2 SASEGT. The CDR3 runs to 19 residues. DNA of the CDR3: TGTGCCAGCAGTGAAATGTCCTCTTCTCGACCCGACTCTGGAAACACCATATATTTT. This sequence encodes CASSEMSSSRPDSGNTIYF.

The genes are TRBV28 and TRBJ2-3, with TRBD2 matching 10 bases. V lost 5 bases, J lost 3 bases, and 5 bases stayed unmatched. Germline lookup yields CDR1 MDHEN and CDR2 SYDVKM. The length of the CDR3 is 15 residues. The CDR3 is CASSRVTSGTDTQYF. CDR3 DNA: TGTGCCAGCAGTCGAGTGACTAGCGGGACAGATACGCAGTATTTT.

This clone was detected a few times. The rearrangement links TRBV27 to TRBJ2-3; 13 bases map to TRBD2. The CDR3 has 17 residues. The V gene end was trimmed by 5 bases and the J gene end by 5 bases; junction bases not matched to a gene: 10. Germline assignment: CDR1 MNHEY and CDR2 SMNVEV (reference sequence). CDR3 residues: CASSPSTSGRIVDTQYF. As DNA, the CDR3 is TGTGCCAGCAGTCCTTCGACTAGCGGGAGGATCGTAGATACGCAGTATTTT.

Only one count was recorded for this clone. The CDR3 region has the DNA TGTGCCAGCAGCGCTGACTTGGACAGTTCCAGGCCCCAGCATTTT. Its protein is CASSADLDSSRPQHF. J is TRBJ1-5 and V is TRBV9; tentative D call: TRBD1 (6 bases). Trimming took 3 bases from V and 9 from J, leaving 19 bases between them. The CDR3 spans 15 residues. Germline CDR1 and CDR2: SGDLS and YYNGEE.

The chain joins TRBV19 to TRBJ2-6; D gene ambiguous. Germline CDR1 reads LNHDA; CDR2 reads SQIVND (reference sequence). Trimming took off 3 bases at V and 0 bases at J, with 3 bases between the two ends. CDR3 length: 14 amino acids. DNA for the CDR3: TGTGCCAGTAGTATGCACTCTGGGGCCAACGTCCTGACTTTC. Translation: CASSMHSGANVLTF.

This chain joins TRBV27 and TRBJ2-1; 11 nucleotides align to TRBD2. Germline lookup yields CDR1 MNHEY and CDR2 SMNVEV (reference sequence). This CDR3 is built from 16 residues. The ends lost 2 bases at V and 7 bases at J; junction bases unmatched: 7. CDR3 DNA: TGTGCCAGCAGTTTACGTAGACTAGCGGGATTAAATGAGCAGTTCTTC. This gives the protein CASSLRRLAGLNEQFF.

V and J are TRBV19 and TRBJ1-4, with D hard to call. Germline loops: CDR1 LNHDA, CDR2 SQIVND (reference sequence). V lost 5 bases, J lost 7 bases, and 11 bases lay in between. The CDR3 has 13 amino acids. In nucleotides, the CDR3 is TGTGCCAGTAGTTCCGGGAGCCGTGAAAAACTGTTTTTT. It encodes CASSSGSREKLFF.

The rearrangement uses TRBV27 and TRBJ2-7; 7 positions agree with TRBD2. CDR1 and CDR2 from the germline V gene are MNHEY and SMNVEV (reference sequence). This CDR3 contains 18 residues. Trimming at V came to 6 bases and at J to 2 bases, leaving 19 bases not matched to a gene. CDR3 sequence reads: CASRISLGSGATPYEQYF. CDR3 DNA: TGTGCCAGCAGGATTAGCTTGGGCAGCGGGGCTACACCCTACGAGCAGTACTTC.

The chain uses TRBV6-4 and TRBJ1-1; D gene ambiguous. The CDR3 runs to 16 residues. The germline V gene encodes CDR1 MRHNA and CDR2 SNTAGT. V was trimmed by 2 bases and J by 4 bases, leaving 17 bases between them. In nucleotides, the CDR3 is TGTGCCAGCAGTGACCCGAGATTGCGAGAGGGCACTGAAGCTTTCTTT. This translates into CASSDPRLREGTEAFF.

This clone was recorded a few times. The rearrangement links TRBV28 to TRBJ2-1, with 11 bases that match TRBD1. Germline lookup yields CDR1 MDHEN and CDR2 SYDVKM. The CDR3 length is 15 residues. V trimming: 8 bases; J trimming: 8 bases; junction bases outside the gene matches: 11. CDR3 sequence reads: CASRQRTGGVDEQFF. CDR3 DNA sequence: TGTGCCAGCCGCCAACGGACAGGGGGCGTCGATGAGCAGTTCTTC.

This clone showed up just a few times. The gene calls are TRBV4-1 and TRBJ1-2, with 7 bases fitting TRBD1. CDR3 size: 14 residues. Germline-derived CDR1 and CDR2 are MGHRA and YSYEKL. V gave up 0 bases and J gave up 8 bases; unmatched junction bases: 6. The CDR3 DNA reads TGCGCCAGCAGCCAAGACCACCAGGGGGGCGGCTACACCTTC. Translation: CASSQDHQGGGYTF.

V usage is TRBV7-2 and J usage is TRBJ1-1; 7 bases align to TRBD1. The germline V gene has CDR1 SGHTA and CDR2 FQGNSA. The CDR3 length is 15 residues. J lost 11 bases, V lost 0 bases, and 12 bases had no gene match. CDR3 sequence (DNA): TGTGCCAGCAGCTTAGCCGACCTAAGACAGGGCAGCGCTTTCTTT. Residues: CASSLADLRQGSAFF.

Written as DNA, the CDR3 is TGTGCCTCCCGCAGGGAAGCGGGAGGAAGCTCCTACAATGAGCAGTTCTTC. Protein product: CASRREAGGSSYNEQFF. This rearrangement joins TRBV10-3 to TRBJ2-1; 9 nucleotides line up with TRBD2. The ends lost 11 bases at V and 0 bases at J; junction bases unmatched: 14. CDR3 length equals 17 residues. Germline CDR1 ENHRY, CDR2 SYGVKD.

This chain uses TRBV14 with TRBJ2-1; D is perhaps TRBD2 (6 bases). The V end lost 2 bases, the J end lost 2 bases, and 10 bases lay between the germline ends. Germline lookup yields CDR1 SGHDN and CDR2 FVKESK. The length of the CDR3 is 15 residues. CDR3 DNA: TGTGCCAGCAGCCAATTTAGCGGACCCTACAATGAGCAGTTCTTC. Translated, it gives CASSQFSGPYNEQFF.

DNA for the CDR3: TGTGCCAGCAGCCGACGGGCCGGGCCCACGAACACCGGGGAGCTGTTTTTT. Protein product: CASSRRAGPTNTGELFF. This chain joins TRBV14 and TRBJ2-2, with D uncertain. Germline CDR1 and CDR2: SGHDN and FVKESK. V lost 4 bases and J lost 0, with 15 bases in between. CDR3 length: 17 amino acids.

The table lists this clone with a few counts. Distinct nucleotide sequences in the sample also encode this CDR3. The chain links TRBV28 to TRBJ2-7; maybe TRBD1 (6 bases). Germline V CDR1 and CDR2: MDHEN, SYDVKM. The germline V and J ends were trimmed by 2 bases and 3 bases, with 8 bases remaining between them. The CDR3 sequence is 13 residues long. CDR3 residues: CASSLARGYEQYF. The CDR3 nucleotides are TGTGCCAGCAGTTTAGCCAGGGGCTACGAGCAGTACTTC.

The chain employs TRBV7-9 and TRBJ2-2; 7 positions match TRBD1. The CDR3 is made up of 17 amino acids. From germline, CDR1 is SEHNR and CDR2 FQNEAQ (reference sequence). J gave up 4 bases and V 4 bases, and 12 bases lay outside the gene matches. The CDR3 reads CASSSDRQGRGTGELFF. The DNA for the CDR3 is TGTGCCAGCAGCTCGGATAGACAGGGAAGGGGCACCGGGGAGCTGTTTTTT. The full variable domain, completed using reference TRBV7-9 and TRBJ2-2, is DTGVSQNPRHKITKRGQNVTFRCDPISEHNRLYWYRQTLGQGPEFLTYFQNEAQLEKSRLLSDRFSAERPKGSFSTLEIQRTEQGDSAMYLCASSSDRQGRGTGELFFGEGSRLTVL.

This chain connects TRBV2 to TRBJ2-7, with unresolved D. Germline V gene data show CDR1 as SNHLY and CDR2 as FYNNEI. The CDR3 runs 12 residues. V lost 7 bases to trimming and J lost 0 bases, with 7 bases between them. The CDR3 DNA reads TGTGCCAGCAATAGGGACTCCTACGAGCAGTACTTC. This encodes CASNRDSYEQYF.

This clone was seen more than once but under ten times. The V and J genes are TRBV7-2 and TRBJ2-5, with TRBD2 identical over 11 bases. Trimming removed 5 bases from V and 5 bases from J; junction bases left unmatched: 10. This CDR3 comprises 16 residues. Germline CDR1 is SGHTA and CDR2 is FQGNSA. The CDR3 DNA reads as TGTGCCAGCAGCCAGGCTGTACTAGCGGGAGTGGAGACCCAGTACTTC. Residues: CASSQAVLAGVETQYF. The full variable domain, its missing parts supplied by reference TRBV7-2 and TRBJ2-5, is GAGVSQSPSNKVTEKGKDVELRCDPISGHTALYWYRQSLGQGLEFLIYFQGNSAPDKSGLPSDRFSAERTGGSVSTLTIQRTQQEDSAVYLCASSQAVLAGVETQYFGPGTRLLVL.

CDR3 nucleotide sequence: TGTGCCAGCAGCCGGGTTGTGTGGAATCAGCCCCAGCATTTT. Translating gives CASSRVVWNQPQHF. The chain employs TRBV11-2 and TRBJ1-5; D is undetermined. This CDR3 region has 14 residues. Looked up from germline, CDR1 is SGHAT and CDR2 is FQNNGV. V was shortened by 5 bases and J by 4 bases, with 12 bases between the two germline ends.

The CDR3 nucleotides are TGTGCCAGCAGTCTCGACAGGGGATTTGGCAATCAGCCCCAGCATTTT. This encodes CASSLDRGFGNQPQHF. This chain connects TRBV28 to TRBJ1-5; 8 bases are shared with TRBD1. J was trimmed by 2 bases and V by 5 bases; bases with no gene match: 8. CDR3 size: 16 residues. CDR1 and CDR2 from the germline V gene are MDHEN and SYDVKM. The whole variable domain, remainder taken from reference TRBV28 and TRBJ1-5, is DVKVTQSSRYLVKRTGEKVFLECVQDMDHENMFWYRQDPGLGLRLIYFSYDVKMKEKGDIPEGYSVSREKKERFSLILESASTNQTSMYLCASSLDRGFGNQPQHFGDGTRLSIL.

This clone came up once. The CDR3 is CASSEGSGWGSEQYF. CDR3 bases: TGTGCCAGCAGCGAAGGCTCAGGGTGGGGTAGCGAGCAGTACTTC. This rearrangement joins TRBV5-6 to TRBJ2-7; a weak D match, TRBD1 (5 bases). V lost 4 bases and J 6 bases, leaving 20 bases between the germline ends. This CDR3 has 15 amino acids. From germline, CDR1 is SGHDT and CDR2 YYEEEE.

The chain has TRBV15 and TRBJ2-7; TRBD1 matches 11 bases. CDR3 length: 15 amino acids. Germline trimming cut 6 bases from V and 7 bases from J; bases unmatched to any gene: 11. Germline CDR1 LNHNV, CDR2 YYDKDF (reference sequence). The CDR3, as DNA: TGTGCCACCAGACAACCGGGACAGGGGGGCAAGGAGCAGTACTTC. Translating it yields CATRQPGQGGKEQYF. Full variable domain (remainder filled in from reference TRBV15 and TRBJ2-7): DAMVIQNPRYQVTQFGKPVTLSCSQTLNHNVMYWYQQKSSQAPKLLFHYYDKDFNNEADTPDNFQSRRPNTSFCFLDIRSPGLGDTAMYLCATRQPGQGGKEQYFGPGTRLTVT.

CDR3 nucleotides: TGTGCCAGTTCCTCGGCGGGGTTAGTTTACCAAGAGACCCAGTACTTC. Its translation: CASSSAGLVYQETQYF. The chain uses TRBV19 and TRBJ2-5; D is perhaps TRBD2 (6 bases). Germline V gene lookup returns CDR1 LNHDA and CDR2 SQIVND (reference sequence). The V gene lost 8 bases and the J gene lost 0 bases, with 19 bases spanning the gap. There are 16 residues in the CDR3.